The next 30 T cell receptor beta chains were all read from a single sample in a study of technical replicates of blood from a few donors. Sequenced by immunoSEQ multiplex PCR; TCRdb stores in-frame clones only, minus some. The table shows approximately 76,000 clones, with 91% occurring only once. The sequenced material came from T cells isolated from PBMCs. These receptors were taken from a human donor in good health.

The V and J genes are TRBV29-1 and TRBJ2-1, with D unresolved. Germline CDR1 reads SQVTM; CDR2 reads ANQGSEA. V gave up 1 base and J gave up 0 bases, with 4 bases separating them. The CDR3 is 13 residues long. The CDR3, as DNA: TGCAGCGTTGAAGCGGTCTCCTACAATGAGCAGTTCTTC. Translation: CSVEAVSYNEQFF.

The gene calls are TRBV4-2 and TRBJ2-7; D may be TRBD2 (5 bases). Germline loops: CDR1 LGHNA, CDR2 YNFKEQ. The CDR3 runs to 16 residues. The V end lost 3 bases, the J end lost 3 bases, and 18 bases lay between the germline ends. The CDR3 is CASSHRAGEINYEQYF. For the CDR3, the DNA is TGTGCCAGCAGCCACCGAGCTGGGGAGATCAACTACGAGCAGTACTTC.

The rearrangement links TRBV4-2 to TRBJ2-2; TRBD2 might be the D (5 bases). Germline CDR1 is LGHNA and CDR2 is YNFKEQ. The V end was cut by 0 bases, the J end by 6 bases, with 26 bases between. The CDR3 runs 20 residues. CDR3 DNA sequence: TGTGCCAGCAGCCAAGAGATGGTGGTACGGGGATTTTCCGGGTCCGGGGAGCTGTTTTTT. Encoded protein: CASSQEMVVRGFSGSGELFF.

This chain connects TRBV6-6 to TRBJ2-7, with 8 bases that match TRBD1. The CDR3 sequence is 13 residues long. CDR1 is MNHNY, CDR2 SVGAGI, per germline (reference sequence). The ends lost 5 bases at V and 2 bases at J; junction bases unmatched: 2. Here the CDR3 reads CASSKQGAYEQYF. DNA of the CDR3: TGTGCCAGCAGTAAACAGGGGGCCTACGAGCAGTACTTC.

This clone was seen only once. The chain couples TRBV11-2 to TRBJ2-7, with 12 bases identical to TRBD2. CDR1 is SGHAT, CDR2 FQNNGV, per germline. This CDR3 comprises 16 residues. V trimming: 1 base; J trimming: 3 bases; junction bases outside the gene matches: 4. In nucleotides, the CDR3 is TGTGCCAGCAGCTTAGCGCTAGCGGGGGGGGGCTACGAGCAGTACTTC. Protein sequence: CASSLALAGGGYEQYF.

CDR3 loop: CASSIANGWNTEAFF. DNA of the CDR3: TGTGCCAGTAGTATAGCCAACGGTTGGAACACTGAAGCTTTCTTT. V gene TRBV19 combines with J gene TRBJ1-1, with unresolved D. V dropped 1 base and J dropped 1 base, with 10 bases sitting between them. The CDR3 loop spans 15 amino acids. Germline V gene data show CDR1 as LNHDA and CDR2 as SQIVND (reference sequence).

The genes are TRBV10-3 and TRBJ1-2, with TRBD1 matching 8 bases. Per germline, CDR1 ENHRY and CDR2 SYGVKD. The trim removed 9 bases at V and 2 bases at J, leaving 5 bases unmatched. This CDR3 comprises 13 residues. CDR3 residues: CAIEDRENYGYTF. The CDR3 DNA follows: TGTGCCATTGAGGACAGGGAGAACTATGGCTACACCTTC.

The gene calls are TRBV7-3 and TRBJ2-1; 9 nucleotides match TRBD2. The CDR3 has 16 amino acids. CDR1 and CDR2 from the germline V gene are SGHTA and FQGTGA. V lost 1 base, J lost 5 bases, and 6 bases stayed unmatched. CDR3 nucleotides: TGTGCCAGCAGCTTAAGGTCGGCTAGCGGGAACAATGAGCAGTTCTTC. Protein: CASSLRSASGNNEQFF.

This chain connects TRBV28 to TRBJ1-2, with 7 bases identical to TRBD1. J was trimmed by 4 bases and V by 5 bases; bases with no gene match: 7. Germline V gives CDR1 MDHEN, CDR2 SYDVKM. This CDR3 is built from 14 residues. CDR3 bases: TGTGCCAGCAGTGAGGGACAGATTTTCTATGGCTACACCTTC. This gives the protein CASSEGQIFYGYTF.

This chain connects TRBV5-1 to TRBJ2-7, with 7 bases matching TRBD1. The V gene's germline CDR1 is SGHRS and CDR2 YFSETQ. The CDR3 has 14 amino acids. Trimming took 7 bases from V and 3 from J; bases not matched to a gene: 10. CDR3 residues: CASGPGTELYEQYF. The DNA for the CDR3 is TGCGCCAGCGGGCCCGGGACAGAACTCTACGAGCAGTACTTC.

V is TRBV6-1 and J is TRBJ2-1; the match to TRBD2 covers 10 bases. Germline V CDR1 and CDR2: MNHNS, SASEGT. The CDR3 extends over 18 amino acids. The V and J ends lost 3 bases and 6 bases, in that order; junction bases with no gene match: 14. The CDR3 DNA follows: TGTGCCAGCAGTGATGGGCTAGCGGGAGAGGTCGGGATCAATGAGCAGTTCTTC. This encodes CASSDGLAGEVGINEQFF.

The chain couples TRBV14 to TRBJ1-2, with TRBD1 identical over 7 bases. In germline, CDR1 is SGHDN, CDR2 FVKESK. The V gene end was trimmed by 3 bases and the J gene end by 4 bases; junction bases not matched to a gene: 5. The CDR3 has 14 amino acids. The CDR3 DNA sequence: TGTGCCAGCAGCCACGGAAGGACAGGCTATGGCTACACCTTC. Residues: CASSHGRTGYGYTF.

V and J are TRBV29-1 and TRBJ2-1; perhaps TRBD2 as D (5 bases). V shed 5 bases and J shed 1 base, with 9 bases lying between them. The CDR3 length is 13 residues. Germline CDR1 and CDR2: SQVTM and ANQGSEA. DNA of the CDR3: TGCAGCGTTAGCACTAGATCCTACAATGAGCAGTTCTTC. As protein: CSVSTRSYNEQFF.

The chain has TRBV7-8 and TRBJ2-1; TRBD2 matches 7 bases. Per the germline V gene, CDR1 is SGHVS and CDR2 is FQNEAQ. This CDR3 spans 17 amino acids. The ends lost 4 bases at V and 3 bases at J; junction bases unmatched: 12. The CDR3 here is CASSSPLRGGGYNEQFF. CDR3 nucleotide sequence: TGTGCCAGCAGCTCGCCTCTCCGCGGGGGAGGCTACAATGAGCAGTTCTTC.

The rearrangement links TRBV11-2 to TRBJ2-2; 10 nucleotides align to TRBD2. Germline assignment: CDR1 SGHAT and CDR2 FQNNGV. V lost 5 bases to trimming and J lost 6 bases; unmatched junction nucleotides: 12. This CDR3 has 17 residues. The CDR3 DNA reads TGTGCCAGCAGCCCGAGAGGCGCTCTAGCGGGAGCCGGGGAGCTGTTTTTT. Amino acid sequence: CASSPRGALAGAGELFF. The whole variable domain, filled in from reference TRBV11-2 and TRBJ2-2, reads EAGVAQSPRYKIIEKRQSVAFWCNPISGHATLYWYQQILGQGPKLLIQFQNNGVVDDSQLPKDRFSAERLKGVDSTLKIQPAKLEDSAVYLCASSPRGALAGAGELFFGEGSRLTVL.

This clone showed up just once. This rearrangement joins TRBV28 to TRBJ1-5; tentative D call: TRBD1 (6 bases). The CDR3 is 16 residues long. Trimming removed 4 bases from V and 4 bases from J, with 17 bases in between. Germline lookup yields CDR1 MDHEN and CDR2 SYDVKM. The CDR3 nucleotides are TGTGCCAGCAGTTCGACGGGGGGGCTCCTAAATCAGCCCCAGCATTTT. It yields the protein CASSSTGGLLNQPQHF.

V is TRBV30 and J is TRBJ1-5, with 7 bases aligning to TRBD1. V shed 3 bases and J 11 bases; nucleotides not matched to a gene: 13. From germline, CDR1 is GTSNPN and CDR2 SVGIG (reference sequence). The CDR3 length is 14 residues. The CDR3 region has the DNA TGTGCCTGGAGGGAACAGGGGCCTACTCGCTCCCAGCATTTT. Amino acid sequence: CAWREQGPTRSQHF.

The chain combines TRBV2 with TRBJ2-1; 7 bases align to TRBD1. V trimming: 7 bases; J trimming: 2 bases; junction bases outside the gene matches: 5. CDR1 is SNHLY and CDR2 is FYNNEI in the germline V gene. The CDR3 loop spans 14 amino acids. CDR3 sequence reads: CASKPTGTYNEQFF. For the CDR3, the DNA is TGTGCCAGCAAACCGACAGGGACCTACAATGAGCAGTTCTTC.

The chain recombines TRBV28 with TRBJ1-2; D may be TRBD1 (6 bases). With 5 bases removed from V and 1 base from J, the gap between germline ends came to 8 bases. This CDR3 comprises 13 residues. Germline loops: CDR1 MDHEN, CDR2 SYDVKM. Here the CDR3 DNA reads TGTGCCAGCAGTGGACAGCTTAACTATGGCTACACCTTC. This gives the protein CASSGQLNYGYTF.

A single count supports this clone. The rearrangement joins TRBV7-2 to TRBJ2-1, with 11 bases matching TRBD2. This CDR3 has 18 residues. Germline CDR1 reads SGHTA; CDR2 reads FQGNSA. The ends lost 6 bases at V and 0 bases at J; junction bases unmatched: 10. The CDR3 nucleotides read TGTGCCAGCAGTTCCTTGGGGACTAGCGGCAACTCCTACAATGAGCAGTTCTTC. Translating gives CASSSLGTSGNSYNEQFF.

The chain couples TRBV6-5 to TRBJ1-5; D uncertain. Trimming stripped 6 bases from V and 4 bases from J, with 7 bases between. Germline CDR1 reads MNHEY; CDR2 reads SVGAGI. This CDR3 is 12 amino acids long. This CDR3 is CASSRGNQPQHF. The CDR3 DNA follows: TGTGCCAGCAGCCGGGGAAATCAGCCCCAGCATTTT.

This chain uses TRBV18 with TRBJ2-1; the D gene is possibly TRBD1 (5 bases). This CDR3 contains 16 residues. Trimming cost V 6 bases and J 4 bases, with 19 bases left between them. The V gene's germline CDR1 is KGHSH and CDR2 LQKENI. In DNA form, the CDR3 reads TGTGCCAGCTCGCAGAACAGGTATCCCAAATACAATGAGCAGTTCTTC. Amino acids: CASSQNRYPKYNEQFF.

The chain employs TRBV5-1 and TRBJ2-7, with D uncertain. Deletions cut 4 bases from V and 1 base from J, with 18 bases between. The CDR3 consists of 16 residues. The germline V gene encodes CDR1 SGHRS and CDR2 YFSETQ. CDR3 sequence reads: CASSQTSWQESYEQYF. The DNA of the CDR3 is TGCGCCAGCAGCCAGACGTCGTGGCAGGAATCCTACGAGCAGTACTTC.

The chain joins TRBV14 to TRBJ2-7; 10 bases map to TRBD1. The V segment lost 4 bases and the J segment 2 bases; nucleotides outside the gene matches: 5. Germline V gives CDR1 SGHDN, CDR2 FVKESK. The CDR3 consists of 15 residues. Written as DNA, the CDR3 is TGTGCCAGCAGCCTCCTCGGGACAGGGGCCTACGAGCAGTACTTC. It translates to CASSLLGTGAYEQYF.

The chain uses TRBV2 and TRBJ2-7; possible D gene TRBD2, 7 bases. This CDR3 region has 15 residues. The V gene's germline CDR1 is SNHLY and CDR2 FYNNEI. Deletions cut 1 base from V and 5 bases from J, with 15 bases between. In DNA form, the CDR3 reads TGTGCCAGCAGTGAAGTCCTGGGGGGGCGCGACGAGCAGTACTTC. Translation gives CASSEVLGGRDEQYF.

This clone is a singleton in its sample. This sequence joins TRBV7-2 and TRBJ2-3; 11 nucleotides agree with TRBD1. Losses at the gene ends were 2 bases for V and 5 bases for J; bases not matched to a gene: 6. The CDR3 covers 16 residues. Germline V gene sequence: CDR1 SGHTA, CDR2 FQGNSA. CDR3 in DNA: TGTGCCAGCAGCTTAAGCGTCGGGACAGGGGGAGATACGCAGTATTTT. The encoded protein is CASSLSVGTGGDTQYF. Using reference TRBV7-2 and TRBJ2-3 for the parts outside the CDR3, the full variable domain is GAGVSQSPSNKVTEKGKDVELRCDPISGHTALYWYRQSLGQGLEFLIYFQGNSAPDKSGLPSDRFSAERTGGSVSTLTIQRTQQEDSAVYLCASSLSVGTGGDTQYFGPGTRLTVL.

The chain employs TRBV7-9 and TRBJ1-5, with D perhaps matching TRBD1 (6 bases). Germline loops: CDR1 SEHNR, CDR2 FQNEAQ (reference sequence). The V end was cut by 4 bases, the J end by 5 bases, with 12 bases between. CDR3 length: 14 amino acids. CDR3 region: CASSSSRGDQPQHF. As DNA, the CDR3 is TGTGCCAGCAGCTCTAGCAGGGGCGATCAGCCCCAGCATTTT.

The V gene is TRBV19, the J gene TRBJ2-1; 8 nucleotides agree with TRBD2. The germline V gene has CDR1 LNHDA and CDR2 SQIVND (reference sequence). V lost 8 bases, J lost 2 bases, and 5 bases stayed unmatched. This CDR3 has 14 residues. In nucleotides, the CDR3 is TGTGCCAGTGGTCGGGGGGGGGCCTACAATGAGCAGTTCTTC. It encodes CASGRGGAYNEQFF. The variable domain in full, completed from reference TRBV19 and TRBJ2-1, reads DGGITQSPKYLFRKEGQNVTLSCEQNLNHDAMYWYRQDPGQGLRLIYYSQIVNDFQKGDIAEGYSVSREKKESFPLTVTSAQKNPTAFYLCASGRGGAYNEQFFGPGTRLTVL.

Of note for this clone: This specimen includes other DNA sequences encoding the same CDR3. The gene calls are TRBV9 and TRBJ2-5; the D gene is possibly TRBD1 (5 bases). Trimming pared 2 bases from V and 1 base from J, leaving 6 bases between. This CDR3 has 13 residues. Germline loops: CDR1 SGDLS, CDR2 YYNGEE. CDR3 in DNA: TGTGCCAGCAGCGTTGACAGCCAAGAGACCCAGTACTTC. It yields the protein CASSVDSQETQYF.

This chain uses TRBV30 with TRBJ2-5; perhaps TRBD2 as D (7 bases). The CDR3 is 15 residues long. Per the germline V gene, CDR1 is GTSNPN and CDR2 is SVGIG (reference sequence). Trimming pared 4 bases from V and 5 bases from J, leaving 20 bases between. In DNA form, the CDR3 reads TGTGCCTGGACAGGTGGATGGGGGGGCCGGGAGACCCAGTACTTC. Protein sequence: CAWTGGWGGRETQYF.